These T cell receptor beta chains were read from a single sample in a study of blood T cells in healthy people across ages. Via MiXCR, TCRdb re-called the 5' RACE reads, giving one row per CDR3 protein. The sample includes hundreds of thousands of distinct CDR3 sequences, about 30% seen only once; the top ten take 15% to 18%. Sequencing input: blood. Source of these receptors: a woman aged 80 or over in good health. CDR3s include the opening cysteine and the closing phenylalanine or tryptophan. The D gene is left open where the match is weak. A row's size may be missing; if present it is once, few, many or a size class.

15	many	TRBD1	TRBV7-9	TRBJ1-6	CASSSTGGMSSPLHF	TGTGCCAGCAGCTCAACAGGGGGTATGAGCTCACCCCTCCACTTT
13	.	.	TRBV5-1	TRBJ2-5	CASSQPGGLKQYF	TGCGCCAGCAGCCAACCCGGGGGGCTTAAGCAGTACTTC
14	.	.	TRBV7-2	TRBJ2-6	CASSFSRTPRVLTF	TGTGCCAGCAGCTTCTCCAGGACCCCAAGGGTCCTGACTTTC
15	.	.	TRBV7-9	TRBJ2-2	CASSFVSGANGELFF	TGTGCCAGCAGCTTTGTGTCGGGTGCAAACGGGGAGCTGTTTTTT
18	.	TRBD2	TRBV4-3	TRBJ2-2	CASSQGASGSGRGGELFF	TGCGCCAGCAGCCAAGGGGCTAGCGGGTCCGGCCGGGGCGGGGAGCTGTTTTTT
14	many	.	TRBV12-3/TRBV12-4	TRBJ2-7	CASSSKGPGDEQYF	TGTGCCAGCAGTTCCAAAGGACCAGGGGACGAGCAGTACTTC
15	few	TRBD1	TRBV7-2	TRBJ1-4	CASSPRQGANEKLFF	TGTGCCAGCAGCCCTAGACAGGGGGCTAATGAAAAACTGTTTTTT
16	.	.	TRBV3-1	TRBJ1-4	CASSQDRPATNEKLFF	TGTGCCAGCAGCCAAGACAGGCCAGCAACTAATGAAAAACTGTTTTTT
16	.	.	TRBV5-5	TRBJ2-3	CASSQQGGGFTDTQYF	TGTGCCAGCAGCCAGCAGGGGGGGGGATTCACAGATACGCAGTATTTT
14	many	TRBD1	TRBV10-3	TRBJ2-5	CAISQDRGRETQYF	TGTGCCATCAGCCAGGACAGGGGACGGGAGACCCAGTACTTC
14	.	TRBD1	TRBV5-4	TRBJ2-7	CASRLDRGRKAQYF	TGTGCCAGCAGGTTGGACAGGGGGCGCAAGGCCCAGTACTTC
18	many	TRBD1	TRBV7-9	TRBJ2-3	CASSLRTGGVKSTDTQYF	TGTGCCAGCAGCTTACGAACAGGGGGCGTGAAAAGCACAGATACGCAGTATTTT
17	many	.	TRBV24-1	TRBJ2-1	CATSDFSGGDLYNEQFF	TGTGCCACCAGTGATTTTAGTGGCGGAGACCTTTACAATGAGCAGTTCTTC
16	few	TRBD1	TRBV29-1	TRBJ2-2	CSVEPRDRFNTGELFF	TGCAGCGTGGAACCACGGGACAGGTTCAACACCGGGGAGCTGTTTTTT